This T cell receptor (beta chain) was identified during a study of T-cell reconstitution after alpha-beta-depleted transplantation in children. This clonotype was counted only a few times. CDR3 length equals 15 residues. Germline values: CDR1 LGHNA, CDR2 YSLEER. With 3 bases removed from V and 0 bases from J, the gap between germline ends came to 11 bases. Preparation of the TCRbeta library used unique molecular identifiers. TCRdb re-analysed the PCR reads in MiXCR, keeping a single row per CDR3 protein. The table has around 480,000 distinct CDR3 sequences, around a third seen once. The chain is built from TRBV4-3 and TRBJ1-2, with a tentative D call TRBD1 (5 bases). This TCR was recovered from a human donor who donated a stem cell graft to a child with aplastic anemia. The material sequenced was PBMCs from the stem cell graft donor, taken from the stem cell graft. CDR3 in amino acids: CASSHIDSSNYGYTF. CDR3 nucleotides: TGCGCCAGCAGCCATATCGACAGCTCTAACTATGGCTACACCTTC.